The 24 T cell receptor beta chains reported below all come from one sample, sequenced in a study of blood T cell repertoires in COVID-19. Clones were read by immunoSEQ multiplex PCR, and TCRdb kept only the in-frame ones, dropping some. The sample includes roughly 430,000 clones, about 88% of them seen just once. Sample: PBMCs or T cells enriched from blood (not recorded which). Source of these receptors: a woman in her late teens or twenties who had been exposed to COVID-19.

The chain links TRBV6-1 to TRBJ2-7; 8 nucleotides agree with TRBD1. V was pared by 4 bases and J by 0 bases, with 8 bases of the junction left unmatched. The germline V gene has CDR1 MNHNS and CDR2 SASEGT. CDR3 length: 16 residues. CDR3 sequence reads: CASSGVWTGSSYEQYF. The CDR3 DNA reads TGTGCCAGCAGTGGGGTTTGGACAGGGAGCTCCTACGAGCAGTACTTC.

The chain is built from TRBV6-6 and TRBJ1-5, with a weak D call TRBD1 (6 bases). Germline CDR1 MNHNY, CDR2 SVGAGI (reference sequence). Trimming shortened V by 6 bases and J by 2 bases, and 14 bases separated the two germline ends. The CDR3 covers 15 residues. The CDR3 region is CASSGGGGRNQPQHF. The CDR3 nucleotides read TGTGCCAGCAGCGGTGGGGGGGGGCGCAATCAGCCCCAGCATTTT.

This clone was recorded a few times. The rearrangement links TRBV28 to TRBJ2-1; D possibly corresponds to TRBD1 (5 bases). CDR1 MDHEN and CDR2 SYDVKM come from the germline V gene. The CDR3 has 16 amino acids. The V end was cut by 10 bases, the J end by 0 bases, with 19 bases between. This CDR3 reads CATQGDSPSSYNEQFF. In DNA form, the CDR3 reads TGTGCCACCCAAGGGGATAGCCCGAGCTCCTACAATGAGCAGTTCTTC.

Comment on this clone: A read error may account for a junction end that differs from germline. The gene calls are TRBV6-2 or TRBV6-3 and TRBJ2-7, with 12 nucleotides matching TRBD2. Germline V CDR1 and CDR2: MNHEY, SVGEGT. This CDR3 has 16 amino acids. Here the CDR3 DNA reads TGTGCCAGCAGTTACATCCTAGCGGGAGGGCCCTATGAGCAGTACTTC. Residues: CASSYILAGGPYEQYF.

The genes are TRBV24-1 and TRBJ2-3; no definite D call. Per germline, CDR1 KGHDR and CDR2 SFDVKD. V was pared by 4 bases and J by 2 bases, with 6 bases between. The CDR3 covers 13 residues. The CDR3 here is CATSEGNTDTQYF. The CDR3 nucleotides are TGTGCCACCAGTGAGGGCAACACAGATACGCAGTATTTT.

The gene calls are TRBV6-5 and TRBJ2-7; D is possibly TRBD2 (5 bases). Looked up from germline, CDR1 is MNHEY and CDR2 is SVGAGI. Trimming left V 5 bases short and J 1 base short, with 15 bases between. CDR3 length: 15 residues. CDR3 in DNA: TGTGCCAGCAGTACATGGGCGGGCTCGTCCTACGAGCAGTACTTC. This sequence encodes CASSTWAGSSYEQYF.

The J gene is TRBJ1-1, the V gene TRBV30; D unclear. Between the trimmed V and J ends, which lost 4 bases and 4 bases, there was a span of 10 bases. Germline CDR1 is GTSNPN and CDR2 is SVGIG (reference sequence). CDR3 length equals 12 residues. This CDR3 is CAWTRLGTEAFF. The CDR3 DNA sequence: TGTGCCTGGACCAGGCTCGGCACTGAAGCTTTCTTT.

This clone showed up just a few times. V gene TRBV5-1 combines with J gene TRBJ2-7; unclear D gene. Germline CDR1 and CDR2: SGHRS and YFSETQ. V lost 2 bases and J 6 bases, leaving 6 bases between the germline ends. The CDR3 has 11 amino acids. The CDR3 DNA sequence: TGCGCCAGCAGCTTCAATTCCGAGCAGTACTTC. This sequence encodes CASSFNSEQYF.

This clone was seen only a few times. The chain combines TRBV9 with TRBJ1-4; 10 bases are shared with TRBD1. From germline, CDR1 is SGDLS and CDR2 YYNGEE. V dropped 4 bases and J dropped 7; count of bases not matched to a gene: 7. CDR3 length: 15 amino acids. The CDR3 region is CASSPRTGGGEKLFF. The CDR3 DNA follows: TGTGCCAGCAGCCCCCGGACAGGGGGTGGTGAAAAACTGTTTTTT.

This chain joins TRBV28 and TRBJ1-5, with no clear D. The V end lost 6 bases, the J end lost 0 bases, and 9 bases lay between the germline ends. Per the germline V gene, CDR1 is MDHEN and CDR2 is SYDVKM. The CDR3 is 14 residues long. CDR3 residues: CASRYSYSNQPQHF. CDR3 sequence (DNA): TGTGCCAGCAGGTACAGTTATAGCAATCAGCCCCAGCATTTT.

A few counts support this clone. The chain links TRBV7-9 to TRBJ1-2; 10 bases align to TRBD1. The germline gives CDR1 SEHNR, CDR2 FQNEAQ (reference sequence). After removal of 5 bases from V and 1 base from J, the junction contained 10 bases not matched to a gene. The CDR3 sequence is 17 residues long. The CDR3 is CASSAGTGDWGNYGYTF. CDR3 nucleotide sequence: TGTGCCAGCAGCGCCGGGACAGGGGACTGGGGTAACTATGGCTACACCTTC.

The chain is built from TRBV5-6 and TRBJ1-2, with 7 bases lining up with TRBD1. The CDR3 consists of 15 residues. Trimming removed 5 bases from V and 1 base from J; junction bases left unmatched: 8. CDR1 SGHDT and CDR2 YYEEEE come from the germline V gene. Here the CDR3 reads CASSLPGQSNYGYTF. For the CDR3, the DNA is TGTGCCAGCAGTTTGCCGGGACAGAGTAACTATGGCTACACCTTC. The full variable domain, with the rest looked up from reference TRBV5-6 and TRBJ1-2, is DAGVTQSPTHLIKTRGQQVTLRCSPKSGHDTVSWYQQALGQGPQFIFQYYEEEERQRGNFPDRFSGHQFPNYSSELNVNALLLGDSALYLCASSLPGQSNYGYTFGSGTRLTVV.

This chain joins TRBV9 and TRBJ1-4; D is perhaps TRBD1 (6 bases). V lost 3 bases, J lost 5 bases, and 14 bases lay in between. Germline V gives CDR1 SGDLS, CDR2 YYNGEE. The CDR3 loop spans 15 amino acids. The CDR3 loop is CASSDRDTENEKLFF. DNA for the CDR3: TGTGCCAGCAGCGATAGGGACACGGAGAATGAAAAACTGTTTTTT.

The V gene is TRBV5-6, the J gene TRBJ1-2; TRBD1 is a possible D gene (5 bases). Germline loops: CDR1 SGHDT, CDR2 YYEEEE. The CDR3 covers 16 residues. V was shortened by 4 bases and J by 3 bases, with 19 bases between the two germline ends. CDR3 sequence reads: CASSPSGGLFDYGYTF. Here the CDR3 DNA reads TGTGCCAGCAGCCCCTCTGGGGGGTTGTTTGACTATGGCTACACCTTC.

The chain uses TRBV5-4 and TRBJ2-7; a weak D match, TRBD1 (6 bases). CDR3 size: 13 residues. V was cut by 5 bases and J by 1 base, with 10 bases left in between. Germline V CDR1 and CDR2: SGHNT, YYREEE (reference sequence). CDR3 sequence (DNA): TGTGCCAGCAGTTTTACAGGGTCCTACGAGCAGTACTTC. Residues: CASSFTGSYEQYF.

This chain connects TRBV5-1 to TRBJ1-1, with a tentative D call TRBD1 (5 bases). Germline values: CDR1 SGHRS, CDR2 YFSETQ. The CDR3 spans 14 residues. V lost 4 bases to trimming and J lost 3 bases, with 13 bases between them. Here the CDR3 DNA reads TGCGCCAGCAGCCCTGGTGGGGCGTACACTGAAGCTTTCTTT. Translating it yields CASSPGGAYTEAFF.

This clone was detected only a few times. The gene calls are TRBV14 and TRBJ1-6, with TRBD1 matching over 7 bases. In germline, CDR1 is SGHDN, CDR2 FVKESK. This CDR3 contains 15 residues. Germline trimming cut 2 bases from V and 7 bases from J; bases unmatched to any gene: 5. The CDR3 protein is CASSQSDRSNSPLHF. Written as DNA, the CDR3 is TGTGCCAGCAGCCAATCGGACAGGAGCAATTCACCCCTCCACTTT.

The sample holds one count of this clone. J is TRBJ2-1 and V is TRBV27; 7 nucleotides line up with TRBD2. CDR1 is MNHEY and CDR2 is SMNVEV in the germline V gene (reference sequence). The CDR3 length is 13 residues. V shed 7 bases and J 6 bases; nucleotides not matched to a gene: 6. The CDR3 DNA follows: TGTGCCAGCACCCTTGGGGGGGGCAATGAGCAGTTCTTC. It specifies CASTLGGGNEQFF.

CDR3 sequence (DNA): TGCAGTGCGGCCAGGGGGCCCGAAGCTTTCTTT. This gives the protein CSAARGPEAFF. This sequence joins TRBV20-1 and TRBJ1-1, with 8 bases that match TRBD1. The CDR3 spans 11 residues. CDR1 DFQATT and CDR2 SNEGSKA come from the germline V gene (reference sequence). V shed 6 bases and J 8 bases; nucleotides not matched to a gene: 5.

The V call is TRBV7-2, the J call TRBJ2-7; D is undetermined. CDR1 is SGHTA, CDR2 FQGNSA, per germline. CDR3 length equals 12 residues. V lost 2 bases and J 4 bases, leaving 6 bases between the germline ends. Here the CDR3 DNA reads TGTGCCAGCAGCTTACAGGATTACGAGCAGTACTTC. It specifies CASSLQDYEQYF. Combining the CDR3 with reference TRBV7-2 and TRBJ2-7 gives the whole variable domain GAGVSQSPSNKVTEKGKDVELRCDPISGHTALYWYRQSLGQGLEFLIYFQGNSAPDKSGLPSDRFSAERTGGSVSTLTIQRTQQEDSAVYLCASSLQDYEQYFGPGTRLTVT.

The chain employs TRBV10-3 and TRBJ1-1; 9 positions match TRBD1. Germline trimming cut 7 bases from V and 5 bases from J; bases unmatched to any gene: 8. Looked up from germline, CDR1 is ENHRY and CDR2 is SYGVKD. This CDR3 contains 14 residues. The CDR3 DNA reads as TGTGCCATCAATCAACAGGGGGCCGAGACTGAAGCTTTCTTT. Its protein is CAINQQGAETEAFF.

The chain recombines TRBV27 with TRBJ2-7; perhaps TRBD2 as D (6 bases). This CDR3 has 19 amino acids. Trimming shortened V by 5 bases and J by 0 bases, and 26 bases separated the two germline ends. Germline values: CDR1 MNHEY, CDR2 SMNVEV (reference sequence). The CDR3 reads CASSPSGSSATLSSYEQYF. The CDR3 coding sequence is TGTGCCAGCAGTCCATCCGGGTCTAGCGCCACCTTAAGCTCCTACGAGCAGTACTTC.

In this sample, this clone turned up a few times. This sequence joins TRBV27 and TRBJ2-3; 7 nucleotides align to TRBD2. This CDR3 region has 16 residues. Looked up from germline, CDR1 is MNHEY and CDR2 is SMNVEV (reference sequence). With 8 bases clipped from V and 5 bases from J, the junction kept 16 bases outside the gene matches. The CDR3 is CASALGASGLGDTQYF. DNA of the CDR3: TGTGCCAGCGCCCTCGGGGCTAGCGGCCTAGGAGATACGCAGTATTTT.

The chain combines TRBV24-1 with TRBJ2-1, with a weak D call TRBD2 (5 bases). CDR3 length: 12 amino acids. V gave up 3 bases and J gave up 9 bases, with 8 bases separating them. Germline V gives CDR1 KGHDR, CDR2 SFDVKD. The CDR3 spells CATSDRGAEQFF. The CDR3, as DNA: TGTGCCACCAGTGATCGGGGAGCTGAGCAGTTCTTC.